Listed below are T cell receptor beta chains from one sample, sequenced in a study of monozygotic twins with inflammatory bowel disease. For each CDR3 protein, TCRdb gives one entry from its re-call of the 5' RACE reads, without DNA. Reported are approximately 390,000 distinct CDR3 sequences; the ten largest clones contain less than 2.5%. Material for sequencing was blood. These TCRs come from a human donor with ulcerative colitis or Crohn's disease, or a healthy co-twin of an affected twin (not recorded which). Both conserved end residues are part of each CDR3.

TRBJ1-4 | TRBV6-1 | CASSPQDRGLGEKLFF
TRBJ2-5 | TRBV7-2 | CASSPRLSKAGQETQYF
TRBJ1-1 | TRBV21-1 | CASSPPIRTNTEAFF
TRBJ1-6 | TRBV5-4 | CASSWDGTNSPLHF
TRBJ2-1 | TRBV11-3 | CASSISGSSGEQFF
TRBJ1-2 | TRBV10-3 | CAISESYGYTF
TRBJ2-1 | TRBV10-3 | CAISRGDSSYNEQFF
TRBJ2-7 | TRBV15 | CATSRGAHEGPRKQYF
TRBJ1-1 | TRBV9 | CASGDLTNTEAFF
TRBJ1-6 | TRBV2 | CASSVRQANSPLHF
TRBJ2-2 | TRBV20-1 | CSAGRTGRVGELFF
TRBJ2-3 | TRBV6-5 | CASSYSSLPHTDTQYF
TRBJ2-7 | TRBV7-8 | CASSPYNFGGEQYF
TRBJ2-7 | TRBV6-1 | CASKSGRLYEQYF
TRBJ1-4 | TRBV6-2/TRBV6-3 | CASSEDEKLFF
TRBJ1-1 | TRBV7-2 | CASSAGGAWTEAFF
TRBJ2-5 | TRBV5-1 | CASRTEGGQETQYF
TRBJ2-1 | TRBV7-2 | CASSPALAYNEQFF
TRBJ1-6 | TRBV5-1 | CASSLGTGSESPLHF
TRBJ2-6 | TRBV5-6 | CASSTGGIGANVLTF
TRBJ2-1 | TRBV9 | CASSVVGDGYNEQFF
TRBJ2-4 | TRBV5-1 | CASSLWDRGSKNIQYF
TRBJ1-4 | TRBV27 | CAKVTPQGEEATNEKLFF
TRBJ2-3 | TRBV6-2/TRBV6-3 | CASTTPVGLADTQYF
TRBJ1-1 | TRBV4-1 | CASSTRNTEAFF
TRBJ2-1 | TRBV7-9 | CASSLGAGDNEQFF
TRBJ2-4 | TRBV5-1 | CASSPDRPEDIQYF
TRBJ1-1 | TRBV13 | CASSWGGRRDTEAFF
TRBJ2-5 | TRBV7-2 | CASSHRRGQGWETQYF
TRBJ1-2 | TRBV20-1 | CSARGEGVYGYTF
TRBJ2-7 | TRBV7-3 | CASSLTGLLDEQYF
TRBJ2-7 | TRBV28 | CAIAGFSSYEQYF
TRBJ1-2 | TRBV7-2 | CASSADIGADYGYTF
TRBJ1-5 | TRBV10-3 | CAISPTNQPQHF
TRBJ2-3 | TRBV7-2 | CASSPSLAGLTDTQYF
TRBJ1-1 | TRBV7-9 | CASSRQGERHAEAFF